What follows are 29 T cell receptor beta chains derived from one specimen sequenced in a study of immune cell composition in non-small cell lung cancer. TCRdb's copy holds only in-frame clones and misses some; the assay was immunoSEQ multiplex PCR. The sample consists of 1,500 to 2,000 clones, 80% of them appearing once. Material for sequencing was lung tumor tissue. Every receptor here comes from a human donor with non-small cell lung cancer.

The J gene is TRBJ2-3, the V gene TRBV30, with 7 bases identical to TRBD2. Trimming removed 4 bases from V and 3 bases from J; junction bases left unmatched: 1. This CDR3 is built from 12 residues. Germline lookup yields CDR1 GTSNPN and CDR2 SVGIG (reference sequence). The DNA for the CDR3 is TGTGCCTGGAAGCGGGAAACAGATACGCAGTATTTT. This sequence encodes CAWKRETDTQYF.

V and J are TRBV7-2 and TRBJ1-5, with 9 bases that match TRBD1. This CDR3 is built from 14 residues. With V trimmed by 6 bases and J by 2 bases, 2 bases remained unmatched. Germline-derived CDR1 and CDR2 are SGHTA and FQGNSA. The chain's CDR3 is CASRRTGGNQPQHF. CDR3 nucleotides: TGTGCCAGCAGAAGGACAGGGGGCAATCAGCCCCAGCATTTT.

This sequence joins TRBV6-6 and TRBJ1-5; TRBD1 is a possible D gene (5 bases). The CDR3 extends over 14 amino acids. The V gene lost 6 bases and the J gene lost 5 bases, with 14 bases spanning the gap. Germline-derived CDR1 and CDR2 are MNHNY and SVGAGI (reference sequence). The CDR3 region has the DNA TGTGCCAGCAGAACAGGCAGTCGTTATCAGCCCCAGCATTTT. This sequence encodes CASRTGSRYQPQHF.

The CDR3 here is CASSPTGGGILGYEQYF. The DNA of the CDR3 is TGTGCCAGCAGCCCCACCGGTGGCGGGATTCTTGGTTACGAGCAGTACTTC. The rearrangement links TRBV7-9 to TRBJ2-7; D perhaps matches TRBD2 (6 bases). V lost 5 bases, J lost 4 bases, and 24 bases lay in between. Germline V gene sequence: CDR1 SEHNR, CDR2 FQNEAQ (reference sequence). This CDR3 has 17 amino acids.

This clone was observed a single time. The J gene is TRBJ2-1, the V gene TRBV25-1; 8 bases line up with TRBD1. CDR3 length: 13 residues. The trim removed 8 bases at V and 1 base at J, leaving 1 base unmatched. Germline-derived CDR1 and CDR2 are MGHDK and SYGVNS. The CDR3 reads CASDRGSYNEQFF. CDR3 DNA: TGTGCCAGCGACAGGGGATCCTACAATGAGCAGTTCTTC.

The chain is built from TRBV27 and TRBJ2-7; 9 bases align to TRBD2. The CDR3 extends over 14 amino acids. Per the germline V gene, CDR1 is MNHEY and CDR2 is SMNVEV (reference sequence). J gave up 4 bases and V 3 bases, and 4 bases lay outside the gene matches. CDR3 in amino acids: CASSFLTSGYEQYF. The CDR3 DNA follows: TGTGCCAGCAGTTTCCTGACTAGCGGATACGAGCAGTACTTC.

This rearrangement joins TRBV6-6 to TRBJ2-1, with TRBD2 matching 9 bases. Germline CDR1 reads MNHNY; CDR2 reads SVGAGI (reference sequence). With 8 bases clipped from V and 9 bases from J, the junction kept 8 bases outside the gene matches. The CDR3 is made up of 13 amino acids. CDR3 nucleotides: TGTGCCAGCGGGCGGGAGGGGGGCAGTGAGCAGTTCTTC. Its translation: CASGREGGSEQFF.

The chain joins TRBV18 to TRBJ1-5, with TRBD1 matching 8 bases. This CDR3 has 15 amino acids. Germline lookup yields CDR1 KGHSH and CDR2 LQKENI. V gave up 6 bases and J gave up 6 bases; unmatched junction bases: 10. The CDR3 bases are TGTGCCAGCTCCGAGCTCGGACAGGGAGGTCAGCCCCAGCATTTT. Its translation: CASSELGQGGQPQHF.

This chain joins TRBV30 and TRBJ2-7; D gene ambiguous. Trimming cost V 4 bases and J 4 bases, with 11 bases left between them. Per the germline V gene, CDR1 is GTSNPN and CDR2 is SVGIG (reference sequence). The length of the CDR3 is 12 residues. The CDR3, as DNA: TGTGCCTGGAAACACCCAAGTTACGAGCAGTACTTC. It translates to CAWKHPSYEQYF.

The J gene is TRBJ1-2, the V gene TRBV5-5; D may be TRBD1 (6 bases). The germline CDR1 and CDR2 sequences are SGHKS and YYEKEE (reference sequence). V lost 1 base and J lost 3, with 16 bases in between. The CDR3 consists of 16 residues. This chain's CDR3 is CASSLRYSGGDYGYTF. In nucleotides, the CDR3 is TGTGCCAGCAGCTTGAGGTATTCGGGGGGCGACTATGGCTACACCTTC.

This clone was detected only a few times. The rearrangement links TRBV5-1 to TRBJ1-5, with D unresolved. V lost 5 bases, J lost 4 bases, and 10 bases lay in between. Germline CDR1 SGHRS, CDR2 YFSETQ. The CDR3 runs to 13 residues. CDR3 protein: CASRANQNQPQHF. The DNA for the CDR3 is TGCGCCAGCAGGGCCAACCAAAATCAGCCCCAGCATTTT.

J is TRBJ2-7 and V is TRBV19; tentative D call: TRBD1 (5 bases). Germline loops: CDR1 LNHDA, CDR2 SQIVND (reference sequence). This CDR3 is built from 15 residues. V was trimmed by 3 bases and J by 2 bases, leaving 14 bases between them. CDR3 residues: CASSIGWQGTYEQYF. The CDR3 DNA is TGTGCCAGTAGTATTGGTTGGCAGGGCACCTACGAGCAGTACTTC.

The V call is TRBV9, the J call TRBJ2-6; 10 bases align to TRBD1. The CDR3 is made up of 17 amino acids. CDR1 is SGDLS and CDR2 is YYNGEE in the germline V gene. The trim removed 3 bases at V and 0 bases at J, leaving 3 bases unmatched. This chain's CDR3 is CASSGDRGLSGANVLTF. The CDR3 DNA sequence: TGTGCCAGCAGCGGCGACAGGGGGCTCTCTGGGGCCAACGTCCTGACTTTC.

The rearrangement links TRBV30 to TRBJ1-4; the match to TRBD1 covers 8 bases. The trim removed 1 base at V and 7 bases at J, leaving 5 bases unmatched. The CDR3 is 14 amino acids. Germline V lookup: CDR1 GTSNPN, CDR2 SVGIG (reference sequence). In nucleotides, the CDR3 is TGTGCCTGGAGTGAACAGGGGGAAGGTGAAAAACTGTTTTTT. Its translation is CAWSEQGEGEKLFF.

This clone was counted a single time. The genes are TRBV7-2 and TRBJ2-7; unclear D gene. Per the germline V gene, CDR1 is SGHTA and CDR2 is FQGNSA. The CDR3 sequence is 14 residues long. Trimming took 1 base from V and 7 from J, leaving 14 bases between them. The CDR3 is CASSLVVSHGEQYF. The CDR3 DNA reads as TGTGCCAGCAGCTTAGTAGTTAGCCACGGAGAGCAGTACTTC. The full variable domain, completed using reference TRBV7-2 and TRBJ2-7, is GAGVSQSPSNKVTEKGKDVELRCDPISGHTALYWYRQSLGQGLEFLIYFQGNSAPDKSGLPSDRFSAERTGGSVSTLTIQRTQQEDSAVYLCASSLVVSHGEQYFGPGTRLTVT.

This chain uses TRBV4-2 with TRBJ1-1; 7 bases align to TRBD1. CDR1 and CDR2 (germline): LGHNA, YNFKEQ. With V trimmed by 1 base and J by 0 bases, 11 bases remained unmatched. The CDR3 runs to 18 residues. The CDR3 sequence is CASSQGIRRQGMNTEAFF. CDR3 nucleotides: TGTGCCAGCAGCCAAGGGATCCGCAGACAGGGCATGAACACTGAAGCTTTCTTT.

J is TRBJ2-1 and V is TRBV4-2; no firm D call. The CDR3 spans 17 residues. Per the germline V gene, CDR1 is LGHNA and CDR2 is YNFKEQ. Trimming cost V 1 base and J 10 bases, with 23 bases left between them. This chain's CDR3 is CASSQAPDLARSPEQFF. Written as DNA, the CDR3 is TGTGCCAGCAGCCAAGCCCCAGACTTAGCCCGGTCCCCCGAGCAGTTCTTC.

The rearrangement uses TRBV18 and TRBJ2-3, with D possibly being TRBD2 (5 bases). The CDR3 extends over 13 amino acids. Germline V gene data show CDR1 as KGHSH and CDR2 as LQKENI. The V end lost 6 bases, the J end lost 10 bases, and 17 bases lay between the germline ends. CDR3: CASSLSPARAQYF. As DNA, the CDR3 is TGTGCCAGCTCCCTCTCCCCCGCGAGGGCGCAGTATTTT.

In its sample, this clone was seen a few times. This chain links TRBV27 with TRBJ2-2; D is possibly TRBD1 (5 bases). Trimming removed 8 bases from V and 6 bases from J, with 13 bases in between. In germline, CDR1 is MNHEY, CDR2 SMNVEV (reference sequence). The CDR3 sequence is 13 residues long. The CDR3 DNA reads as TGTGCCAGCCGCTTTAGGGGCCCCGGGGAGCTGTTTTTT. As protein: CASRFRGPGELFF.

V usage is TRBV4-3 and J usage is TRBJ1-4, with D perhaps matching TRBD1 (5 bases). CDR1 is LGHNA and CDR2 is YSLEER in the germline V gene. The V gene lost 4 bases and the J gene lost 1 base, with 10 bases spanning the gap. This CDR3 is built from 15 residues. This CDR3 is CASSPPGQTNEKLFF. The CDR3, as DNA: TGCGCCAGCAGCCCGCCCGGACAAACTAATGAAAAACTGTTTTTT.

J is TRBJ2-5 and V is TRBV7-3, with D tentatively TRBD2 (6 bases). The CDR3 is 15 amino acids. Per germline, CDR1 SGHTA and CDR2 FQGTGA. V gave up 1 base and J gave up 5 bases, with 14 bases separating them. The CDR3 sequence is CASSLNGGSGETQYF. CDR3 nucleotide sequence: TGTGCCAGCAGCTTAAATGGGGGGAGCGGGGAGACCCAGTACTTC.

The chain joins TRBV5-4 to TRBJ2-6; 16 nucleotides line up with TRBD2. V lost 4 bases and J lost 0; bases outside the gene matches: 4. The germline V gene encodes CDR1 SGHNT and CDR2 YYREEE (reference sequence). The CDR3 is 19 residues long. The chain's CDR3 is CASSQGLAGGPSGANVLTF. The CDR3 nucleotides read TGTGCCAGCAGCCAGGGACTAGCGGGAGGGCCCTCTGGGGCCAACGTCCTGACTTTC. The full variable domain, in which reference TRBV5-4 and TRBJ2-6 provide the parts outside the CDR3, is ETGVTQSPTHLIKTRGQQVTLRCSSQSGHNTVSWYQQALGQGPQFIFQYYREEENGRGNFPPRFSGLQFPNYSSELNVNALELDDSALYLCASSQGLAGGPSGANVLTFGAGSRLTVL.

V usage is TRBV29-1 and J usage is TRBJ2-7, with 7 bases identical to TRBD2. J lost 5 bases, V lost 2 bases, and 6 bases had no gene match. This CDR3 comprises 13 residues. From germline, CDR1 is SQVTM and CDR2 ANQGSEA. CDR3: CSVETAGADEQYF. The CDR3 DNA is TGCAGCGTTGAAACCGCGGGAGCGGACGAGCAGTACTTC.

This rearrangement joins TRBV29-1 to TRBJ2-3; 14 nucleotides match TRBD2. J gave up 11 bases and V 4 bases, and 8 bases lay outside the gene matches. Germline-derived CDR1 and CDR2 are SQVTM and ANQGSEA. This CDR3 is built from 14 residues. The chain's CDR3 is CSVGGGTSGSVQYF. Written as DNA, the CDR3 is TGCAGCGTTGGGGGGGGGACTAGCGGGAGTGTGCAGTATTTT.

The chain couples TRBV7-9 to TRBJ1-5; D might be TRBD1 (5 bases). CDR1 and CDR2 from the germline V gene are SEHNR and FQNEAQ (reference sequence). The V and J ends lost 5 bases and 7 bases respectively, with 12 bases between them. There are 13 residues in the CDR3. CDR3 nucleotides: TGTGCCAGCAGCCCCGGGGGAGAACAGCCCCAGCATTTT. Residues: CASSPGGEQPQHF.

The V gene is TRBV7-9, the J gene TRBJ2-7, with D tentatively TRBD1 (6 bases). The CDR3 is made up of 14 amino acids. The V end was cut by 5 bases, the J end by 1 base, with 12 bases between. The germline CDR1 and CDR2 sequences are SEHNR and FQNEAQ (reference sequence). This CDR3 reads CASSLQGISYEQYF. The CDR3 DNA is TGTGCCAGCAGCCTCCAGGGGATTTCCTACGAGCAGTACTTC.

V is TRBV4-2 and J is TRBJ2-1, with 12 nucleotides matching TRBD2. The J segment lost 3 bases and the V segment lost 0 bases, leaving 3 bases of the junction unmatched. Per germline, CDR1 LGHNA and CDR2 YNFKEQ. This CDR3 spans 17 amino acids. DNA for the CDR3: TGTGCCAGCAGCCAAGAGGCGGGACTAGCGGGCTACAATGAGCAGTTCTTC. This codes for CASSQEAGLAGYNEQFF.

The chain couples TRBV7-9 to TRBJ1-1; a possible D gene is TRBD1 (6 bases). CDR1 and CDR2 (germline): SEHNR, FQNEAQ (reference sequence). There are 15 residues in the CDR3. The V gene lost 2 bases and the J gene lost 4 bases, with 14 bases spanning the gap. The CDR3 region is CASSLQGIEGTEAFF. The DNA of the CDR3 is TGTGCCAGCAGCTTACAGGGGATTGAGGGCACTGAAGCTTTCTTT.

CDR3 loop: CAWSVGLAGGHIQYF. CDR3 nucleotides: TGTGCCTGGAGTGTAGGGCTAGCGGGAGGACACATTCAGTACTTC. The chain has TRBV30 and TRBJ2-4; 11 nucleotides match TRBD2. The CDR3 is 15 residues long. J was trimmed by 8 bases and V by 0 bases; bases with no gene match: 6. CDR1 GTSNPN and CDR2 SVGIG come from the germline V gene (reference sequence).